Included here is one T cell receptor (beta chain) sequence, with context. Its specificity is not known. The assay was immunoSEQ multiplex PCR, and TCRdb's table has in-frame clones only and misses some. The table shows some 80,000 clones, with about 80% occurring only once. The data stem from a study of CD4 T cell repertoires in COVID-19. These patients had recovered from COVID-19 ranging mild to severe. No culture step preceded sequencing of the ex vivo isolated memory T cells. Trimming removed 5 bases at V and 6 bases at J, with 20 bases between. The CDR3 loop spans 15 amino acids. Germline V gives CDR1 MNHEY, CDR2 SVGAGI. Whole-study results and caveats: Between about 6.5 and 26% of SARS-CoV-2 clonotypes also appeared in SARS-CoV and/or HKU1 spike cultures. Sharing of several most expanded SARS-CoV-2-reactive clonotypes across memory subsets suggested intraclonal diversification.

The receptor comes from a human donor who had COVID-19. Sequencing was performed on CD4+ T cells from peripheral blood, taken after recovery from COVID-19. V gene TRBV6-5 combines with J gene TRBJ2-7, with D tentatively TRBD1 (8 bases). The CDR3 sequence is CASSLGGTGLSEQYF. CDR3 bases: TGTGCCAGCAGTCTGGGGGGGACAGGCCTTTCCGAGCAGTACTTC.